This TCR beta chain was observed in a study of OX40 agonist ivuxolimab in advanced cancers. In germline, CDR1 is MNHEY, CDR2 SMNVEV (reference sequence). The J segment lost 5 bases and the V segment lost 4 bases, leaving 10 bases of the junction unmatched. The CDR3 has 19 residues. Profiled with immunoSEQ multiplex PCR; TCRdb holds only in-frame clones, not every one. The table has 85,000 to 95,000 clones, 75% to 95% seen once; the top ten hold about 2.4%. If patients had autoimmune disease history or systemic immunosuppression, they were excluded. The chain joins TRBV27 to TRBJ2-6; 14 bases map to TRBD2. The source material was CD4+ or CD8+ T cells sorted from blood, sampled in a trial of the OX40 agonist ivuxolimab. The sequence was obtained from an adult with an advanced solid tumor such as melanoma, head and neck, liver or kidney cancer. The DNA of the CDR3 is TGTGCCAGCAGTTCGCTGGGACTAGCGGGGGCCTCGAGGGCCAACGTCCTGACTTTC. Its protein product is CASSSLGLAGASRANVLTF. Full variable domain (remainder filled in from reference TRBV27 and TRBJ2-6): EAQVTQNPRYLITVTGKKLTVTCSQNMNHEYMSWYRQDPGLGLRQIYYSMNVEVTDKGDVPEGYKVSRKEKRNFPLILESPSPNQTSLYFCASSSLGLAGASRANVLTFGAGSRLTVL.